This T cell receptor beta chain came from a study of beta chain features in type 1 diabetes. Study results and caveats: Type 1 diabetes patients showed fewer insertions and more deletions at VDJ junctions.

The study reverse transcribed the entire isolated RNA, so it sequenced expressed TCRB transcripts. Sequencing was performed with immunoSEQ multiplex PCR; in TCRdb, only in-frame clones are kept and a portion is missing. The table lists 120,000 to 150,000 clones, about 9.7% of them singletons. This clone was detected only a few times. Its antigen is as yet unknown. Sample: central memory CD4+ T cells from blood. The origin of this receptor is a woman aged 40 to 50 in good health.

The CDR3 reads CASRKVTGVGQPQHF. The CDR3 nucleotides read TGTGCCAGCAGGAAGGTTACAGGGGTAGGGCAGCCCCAGCATTTT. This sequence joins TRBV6-1 and TRBJ1-5; TRBD1 agrees at 7 bases. Germline assignment: CDR1 MNHNS and CDR2 SASEGT. After removal of 6 bases from V and 7 bases from J, the junction contained 12 bases not matched to a gene. The CDR3 loop spans 15 amino acids.